The clone carrying this T cell receptor (beta chain) showed up many times. What it binds is unknown. The data are from a study of regulatory T cells in long-lasting Graves disease. Study summary: Antithyroid drugs had been given to newly diagnosed Graves' patients for under 3 months. Whole-study results and caveats: Newly diagnosed patients had higher TCR diversity than persistent Graves' patients did.

Assembly of TCR beta libraries relied on iRepertoire HTBI primers together with Arm-PCR of CDR3 regions. Per the original methods: From all samples, identification returned 14 TRBJ and just over 60 TRBV segments. TCRdb ran MiXCR on the multiplex PCR reads and lists one entry per CDR3 protein. The V and J calls reflect TCRdb's pipeline rather than the authors' work. The sample yields some 320,000 distinct CDR3 sequences, roughly 18% seen once. CDR1 is SGHAT, CDR2 FQNNGV, per germline. Trimming took 6 bases from V and 3 from J, leaving 9 bases between them. The length of the CDR3 is 12 residues. Time point of the sample: newly diagnosed GD, antithyroid drugs for less than 3 months. There was RNA extracted from PBMCs, and the TCR library was made from it. Doctors identified Graves' disease using the American Thyroid Association guidelines.

The sequence was collected from a female donor with Graves disease. Material: peripheral blood mononuclear cells (PBMCs), obtained at new diagnosis, from a patient treated with antithyroid drugs. This sequence joins TRBV11-2 and TRBJ2-7; no clear D gene. CDR3 amino acids: CASSPWNYEQYF. CDR3 in DNA: TGTGCCAGCAGTCCCTGGAACTACGAGCAGTACTTC.